Presented here are 5 T cell receptor beta chains from one specimen sequenced in a study of cytomegalovirus exposure and HLA in healthy donors. The PCR contained 60 Vbeta and 13 Jbeta primers. Clones were read by immunoSEQ multiplex PCR, and TCRdb kept only the in-frame ones, dropping some. The repertoire holds approximately 170,000 clones, with just under 80% as singletons. Source material: PBMCs. These receptors all come from a man in his late teens or twenties in good health and CMV-seropositive.

The rearrangement links TRBV15 to TRBJ1-3; tentatively, D is TRBD1 (5 bases). Trimming removed 0 bases from V and 8 bases from J, with 17 bases in between. The CDR3 has 16 amino acids. Germline CDR1 is LNHNV and CDR2 is YYDKDF (reference sequence). The CDR3: CATSRDPGGLGDTIYF. CDR3 coding DNA: TGTGCCACCAGCAGAGATCCGGGGGGGTTGGGGGACACCATATATTTT.

This clone was seen once. The chain is built from TRBV7-9 and TRBJ2-7; TRBD2 matches at 11 bases. Germline CDR1 reads SEHNR; CDR2 reads FQNEAQ (reference sequence). The V and J ends lost 6 bases and 6 bases, in that order; junction bases with no gene match: 7. The CDR3 contains 14 residues. CDR3 in amino acids: CASRRTSGGSEQYF. The CDR3 DNA sequence: TGTGCCAGCAGGCGAACTAGCGGGGGTTCCGAGCAGTACTTC.

This chain links TRBV11-2 with TRBJ2-7; no firm D call. Germline V gives CDR1 SGHAT, CDR2 FQNNGV. The germline V and J ends were trimmed by 0 bases and 6 bases, with 15 bases remaining between them. The CDR3 loop spans 15 amino acids. This CDR3 reads CASSLEASAFGEQYF. The DNA of the CDR3 is TGTGCCAGCAGCTTAGAGGCTAGTGCGTTCGGCGAGCAGTACTTC.

The V call is TRBV13, the J call TRBJ1-3; 8 bases are a match to TRBD1. Germline CDR1 is PRHDT and CDR2 is FYEKMQ (reference sequence). This CDR3 has 16 amino acids. Trimming at V came to 4 bases and at J to 3 bases, leaving 8 bases not matched to a gene. The CDR3: CASSSPTGAGGNTIYF. CDR3 nucleotides: TGTGCCAGCAGCTCCCCGACAGGGGCGGGTGGAAACACCATATATTTT.

The J gene is TRBJ1-1, the V gene TRBV11-2; TRBD1 matches 9 bases. The CDR3 loop spans 15 amino acids. With 1 base clipped from V and 5 bases from J, the junction kept 5 bases outside the gene matches. The germline V gene has CDR1 SGHAT and CDR2 FQNNGV. In nucleotides, the CDR3 is TGTGCCAGCAGCTTAGGGGGGACAGGGAAAACTGAAGCTTTCTTT. It translates to CASSLGGTGKTEAFF.